Listed here are 29 T cell receptor beta chains from one sample, sequenced in a study of T cells in Graves' hyperthyroidism and ophthalmopathy. RNA transcripts yielded amplified TCR beta CDR3 regions. The primer set for the first-round RT-PCR of the TCR CDR3 was HTBI. TCRdb analysed the multiplex PCR reads with MiXCR anew, one entry per CDR3 protein. Of nearly 600,000 distinct CDR3 sequences listed, 12% to 15% are singletons. The sequenced material came from blood. The receptors were gathered from a woman under 30 with Graves' ophthalmopathy.

This clonotype showed up many times. The rearrangement links TRBV14 to TRBJ2-7, with D possibly TRBD2 on 6 matching bases. The germline V gene encodes CDR1 SGHDN and CDR2 FVKESK. This CDR3 spans 13 amino acids. The V and J ends lost 6 bases and 4 bases respectively, with 13 bases between them. The CDR3 is CASRVGGKYEQYF. In DNA, the CDR3 is TGTGCCAGCAGGGTCGGCGGGAAATACGAGCAGTACTTC. Looking up the rest from reference TRBV14 and TRBJ2-7 gives the full variable domain: EAGVTQFPSHSVIEKGQTVTLRCDPISGHDNLYWYRRVMGKEIKFLLHFVKESKQDESGMPNNRFLAERTGGTYSTLKVQPAELEDSGVYFCASRVGGKYEQYFGPGTRLTVT.

This clonotype showed up many times. The V and J genes are TRBV7-2 and TRBJ2-1; D is unresolved. There are 17 residues in the CDR3. CDR1 is SGHTA and CDR2 is FQGNSA in the germline V gene. The V gene lost 0 bases and the J gene lost 3 bases, with 15 bases spanning the gap. For the CDR3, the DNA is TGTGCCAGCAGCTTAGCGGGTTCACGGTTACTCTACAATGAGCAGTTCTTC. It specifies CASSLAGSRLLYNEQFF.

The rearrangement links TRBV9 to TRBJ2-2; maybe TRBD2 (5 bases). This CDR3 has 19 residues. Looked up from germline, CDR1 is SGDLS and CDR2 is YYNGEE. The V gene lost 2 bases and the J gene lost 3 bases, with 23 bases spanning the gap. The CDR3 sequence is CASSVLPRNAGKDTGELFF. CDR3 nucleotide sequence: TGTGCCAGCAGCGTCCTACCCCGGAACGCCGGGAAGGACACCGGGGAGCTGTTTTTT.

This clonotype was seen at least ten times. The V call is TRBV27, the J call TRBJ2-3; D tentatively fits TRBD1 or TRBD2 (7 bases each). This CDR3 region has 14 residues. Germline V lookup: CDR1 MNHEY, CDR2 SMNVEV (reference sequence). The germline V and J ends were trimmed by 8 bases and 5 bases, with 17 bases remaining between them. The CDR3 DNA sequence: TGTGCCAGCGAACGCAGGGGGGGAGGAGATACGCAGTATTTT. Its protein is CASERRGGGDTQYF.

In its sample, this clonotype was seen many times. This rearrangement joins TRBV12-3 or TRBV12-4 to TRBJ2-7; TRBD2 agrees at 8 bases. J lost 3 bases, V lost 3 bases, and 7 bases had no gene match. CDR3 length equals 15 residues. CDR3 loop: CASSLRAGAHYEQYF. Written as DNA, the CDR3 is TGTGCCAGCAGTTTGAGAGCGGGAGCGCACTACGAGCAGTACTTC.

This clonotype was observed many times. The gene calls are TRBV28 and TRBJ2-5, with TRBD2 matching over 11 bases. CDR3 size: 14 residues. V gave up 6 bases and J gave up 13 bases; unmatched junction bases: 13. CDR1 MDHEN and CDR2 SYDVKM come from the germline V gene. Written as DNA, the CDR3 is TGTGCCAGCAGCTCGACTAGCGGGACCGCAAAGTTGTACTTC. It encodes CASSSTSGTAKLYF.

This clonotype has a handful of counts. This rearrangement joins TRBV7-6 to TRBJ2-7; 10 nucleotides match TRBD2. This CDR3 contains 16 residues. The germline CDR1 and CDR2 sequences are SGHVS and FNYEAQ. The J segment lost 1 base and the V segment lost 2 bases, leaving 5 bases of the junction unmatched. CDR3 amino acids: CASSLIAGGGSYEQYF. The CDR3 coding sequence is TGTGCCAGCAGCTTAATAGCGGGAGGTGGGTCCTACGAGCAGTACTTC.

As for this clonotype: A much larger clone lies a single base off, so this may be a read error. CDR3: CASSVQGPLNEKLFF. Here the CDR3 DNA reads TGTGCCAGCAGCGTCCAGGGGCCCCTAAATGAAAAACTGTTTTTT. V is TRBV11-2 and J is TRBJ1-4; D is possibly TRBD1 (6 bases). The CDR3 is made up of 15 amino acids. Trimming took off 5 bases at V and 5 bases at J, with 15 bases between the two ends. Germline lookup yields CDR1 SGHAT and CDR2 FQNNGV.

The chain is built from TRBV20-1 and TRBJ2-7; TRBD2 matches 11 bases. This CDR3 is 16 amino acids long. CDR1 is DFQATT, CDR2 SNEGSKA, per germline (reference sequence). The junction had 16 bases not matched to a gene; V was cut back by 3 bases and J by 9 bases. CDR3 sequence reads: CSASLLTSGRGGRQYF. Written as DNA, the CDR3 is TGCAGTGCTAGTCTTTTAACTAGCGGGAGAGGGGGGAGGCAGTACTTC.

This chain links TRBV7-3 with TRBJ2-1, with TRBD2 matching over 7 bases. This CDR3 spans 16 amino acids. CDR1 SGHTA and CDR2 FQGTGA come from the germline V gene. With V trimmed by 8 bases and J by 4 bases, 14 bases remained unmatched. CDR3: CASGPPAGVKYNEQFF. The CDR3, as DNA: TGTGCCAGCGGCCCCCCCGCGGGGGTGAAGTACAATGAGCAGTTCTTC.

This clonotype was counted at least ten times. Here the CDR3 reads CASSYTGGPGYDGYTF. The CDR3 bases are TGTGCCAGCAGTTACACTGGGGGGCCGGGGTATGATGGCTACACCTTC. The chain uses TRBV6-5 and TRBJ1-2; weak D call: TRBD1 (6 bases). This CDR3 is built from 16 residues. Trimming cost V 2 bases and J 6 bases, with 19 bases left between them. CDR1 is MNHEY and CDR2 is SVGAGI in the germline V gene.

This clonotype came up many times. J is TRBJ2-1 and V is TRBV12-3 or TRBV12-4, with D perhaps matching TRBD2 (6 bases). The CDR3 extends over 11 amino acids. V was shortened by 7 bases and J by 13 bases, with 14 bases between the two germline ends. CDR3 nucleotides: TGTGCCAGCACCCAACGGGACTCCCAGTTCTTC. It is translated as CASTQRDSQFF.

The chain recombines TRBV11-3 with TRBJ2-5; D is possibly TRBD1 (6 bases). CDR1 SGHNT and CDR2 YENEEA come from the germline V gene. Between the trimmed V and J ends, which lost 8 bases and 4 bases, there was a span of 23 bases. The CDR3 has 16 residues. The CDR3: CASQRREGGSRETQYF. The CDR3 nucleotides are TGTGCCAGCCAAAGACGGGAAGGGGGTTCCCGAGAGACCCAGTACTTC.

This clonotype was detected many times. The chain recombines TRBV29-1 with TRBJ2-3; D uncertain. The CDR3 runs 12 residues. Trimming took 0 bases from V and 7 from J, leaving 8 bases between them. Germline V gene lookup returns CDR1 SQVTM and CDR2 ANQGSEA. CDR3 nucleotide sequence: TGCAGCGTTGAAGATCAGTCCTATACGCAGTATTTT. Translating it yields CSVEDQSYTQYF.

This clonotype was seen a handful of times. The genes are TRBV29-1 and TRBJ2-2; tentatively, D is TRBD2 (7 bases). This CDR3 is 13 amino acids long. Germline values: CDR1 SQVTM, CDR2 ANQGSEA. V was clipped by 7 bases and J by 5 bases, with 14 bases between them. The CDR3 bases are TGCAGCGCGGGAAGGGGGGGAACCGGGGAGCTGTTTTTT. This codes for CSAGRGGTGELFF.

This clonotype was observed many times. V usage is TRBV27 and J usage is TRBJ1-2, with 10 bases lining up with TRBD1. The CDR3 spans 15 residues. Trimming removed 0 bases from V and 8 bases from J; junction bases left unmatched: 6. Germline V gene lookup returns CDR1 MNHEY and CDR2 SMNVEV (reference sequence). CDR3 amino acids: CASSLSGQGRNGYTF. The DNA of the CDR3 is TGTGCCAGCAGTTTATCGGGACAGGGGCGGAACGGCTACACCTTC.

This clonotype occurred many times. J is TRBJ2-3 and V is TRBV27; the match to TRBD2 covers 7 bases. The CDR3 covers 14 residues. The V and J ends lost 7 bases and 4 bases, in that order; junction bases with no gene match: 8. CDR1 and CDR2 from the germline V gene are MNHEY and SMNVEV (reference sequence). The CDR3: CASKSGRGSDTQYF. DNA for the CDR3: TGTGCCAGCAAGAGTGGGAGGGGATCAGATACGCAGTATTTT.

This clonotype occurred a few times. The chain's CDR3 is CSPQREGCNEQFF. As DNA, the CDR3 is TGCAGTCCCCAGCGGGAGGGGTGCAATGAGCAGTTCTTC. The chain carries TRBV20-1 and TRBJ2-1; 10 positions agree with TRBD2. The CDR3 is made up of 13 amino acids. Germline V gives CDR1 DFQATT, CDR2 SNEGSKA (reference sequence). J gave up 6 bases and V 8 bases, and 7 bases lay outside the gene matches.

In this sample, this clonotype turned up many times. The rearrangement links TRBV20-1 to TRBJ2-7, with 7 bases lining up with TRBD1. There are 14 residues in the CDR3. The ends lost 6 bases at V and 3 bases at J; junction bases unmatched: 11. Germline V gene sequence: CDR1 DFQATT, CDR2 SNEGSKA (reference sequence). CDR3 nucleotides: TGCAGTGCCAGGGGGACAGAAACGAACTACGAGCAGTACTTC. It specifies CSARGTETNYEQYF.

This clonotype was observed at least ten times. The genes are TRBV3-1 and TRBJ1-4, with TRBD1 as a possible D gene (5 bases). CDR1 and CDR2 (germline): LGHDT, YNNKEL (reference sequence). V was trimmed by 2 bases and J by 8 bases, leaving 12 bases between them. This CDR3 is built from 14 residues. The CDR3 region is CASSQKGIGEKLFF. The CDR3 nucleotides read TGTGCCAGCAGCCAAAAGGGGATAGGAGAAAAACTGTTTTTT.

The J gene is TRBJ2-7, the V gene TRBV11-2, with TRBD2 identical over 10 bases. The V and J ends lost 8 bases and 2 bases, in that order; junction bases with no gene match: 18. This CDR3 comprises 18 residues. Germline V gene sequence: CDR1 SGHAT, CDR2 FQNNGV. This CDR3 is CASGLTASGGLPPYEQYF. CDR3 nucleotide sequence: TGTGCCAGCGGCCTAACGGCTAGCGGGGGTCTCCCTCCCTACGAGCAGTACTTC.

This clonotype has at least ten counts. The chain has TRBV5-6 and TRBJ2-3; 7 nucleotides align to TRBD2. The trim removed 0 bases at V and 10 bases at J, leaving 11 bases unmatched. The CDR3 spans 15 residues. Germline values: CDR1 SGHDT, CDR2 YYEEEE. CDR3 amino acids: CASSLAGGSDSPQYF. As DNA, the CDR3 is TGTGCCAGCAGCTTGGCCGGCGGGAGCGACTCGCCGCAGTATTTT.

V gene TRBV19 combines with J gene TRBJ1-2, with 7 bases that match TRBD1. Germline V CDR1 and CDR2: LNHDA, SQIVND (reference sequence). The CDR3 loop spans 14 amino acids. Trimming removed 3 bases from V and 4 bases from J; junction bases left unmatched: 5. CDR3 nucleotides: TGTGCCAGTAGTATGGCCAGGGGGAGCTATGGCTACACCTTC. This gives the protein CASSMARGSYGYTF.

This clonotype was seen only a few times. The chain links TRBV28 to TRBJ2-1, with D perhaps being TRBD1 or TRBD2 (5 bases each). CDR1 is MDHEN and CDR2 is SYDVKM in the germline V gene. V lost 7 bases and J lost 4, with 14 bases in between. The length of the CDR3 is 14 residues. The CDR3 is CASNVRGPYNEQFF. DNA of the CDR3: TGTGCCAGCAATGTGAGGGGCCCATACAATGAGCAGTTCTTC.

This clonotype was detected ten times or more. This chain uses TRBV6-1 with TRBJ1-1; D gene unclear. Trimming took off 5 bases at V and 4 bases at J, with 17 bases between the two ends. The CDR3 length is 15 residues. CDR1 MNHNS and CDR2 SASEGT come from the germline V gene. The CDR3 protein is CASSYGLPDATEAFF. In DNA form, the CDR3 reads TGTGCCAGCAGTTACGGACTTCCCGATGCCACTGAAGCTTTCTTT.

This clonotype was picked up a small number of times. The rearrangement joins TRBV24-1 to TRBJ2-3; D call uncertain. Germline-derived CDR1 and CDR2 are KGHDR and SFDVKD. V gave up 4 bases and J gave up 0 bases, with 13 bases separating them. This CDR3 is built from 16 residues. CDR3 residues: CATSDAAAESTDTQYF. The DNA of the CDR3 is TGTGCCACCAGTGACGCCGCGGCGGAAAGCACAGATACGCAGTATTTT.

The V call is TRBV19, the J call TRBJ2-3; 7 bases are a match to TRBD2. Germline V CDR1 and CDR2: LNHDA, SQIVND (reference sequence). Unmatched junction bases numbered 18, after V lost 8 bases and J lost 7 bases. The CDR3 runs to 16 residues. This CDR3 reads CASAGVSSPTDYTQYF. The CDR3 DNA is TGTGCCAGTGCGGGGGTTTCTAGCCCGACCGATTATACGCAGTATTTT.

The genes are TRBV6-1 and TRBJ2-1; tentatively, D is TRBD2 (6 bases). Germline lookup yields CDR1 MNHNS and CDR2 SASEGT. The length of the CDR3 is 16 residues. V lost 5 bases and J lost 3, with 17 bases in between. The CDR3: CASSRFSGRNYNEQFF. In DNA, the CDR3 is TGTGCCAGCAGTAGATTTTCCGGGAGAAACTACAATGAGCAGTTCTTC.

This clonotype was seen many times. This sequence joins TRBV28 and TRBJ1-1; TRBD1 agrees at 7 bases. The germline gives CDR1 MDHEN, CDR2 SYDVKM. V dropped 7 bases and J dropped 5; count of bases not matched to a gene: 10. There are 14 residues in the CDR3. The CDR3 region is CASTDRQGETEAFF. The CDR3 DNA follows: TGTGCCAGCACAGATCGACAGGGTGAAACTGAAGCTTTCTTT.